This record covers a single TCR beta chain. This clone has more than one count but fewer than ten. Its target antigen remains unknown. There are no base qualities to consult, and no much larger clone falls within one base. This sample is part of a study of shared T cell receptors in the human thymus (dated by TCRdb to 2020 to 2023). At the level of the whole study: The study investigated the way shared, self-reactive T-cell receptor alpha chains are produced in the human thymus.

Trimming removed 1 base from V and 8 bases from J, leaving 20 bases between the germline ends. Its CDR3 holds 16 amino acids, cysteine through phenylalanine. CDR3 DNA only is kept here, 48 bases in frame from base 1. The germline V gene specifies SGHDN as CDR1 and FVKESK as CDR2. Library generation was performed with the immunoSEQ multiplex PCR assay. TCRdb re-hosts the immuneACCESS table, in-frame sequences only. Its copies lack some clones; in the studies checked, an unresolved V gene accounts for under half of them, and the cause for the rest is not known. Here the sample has hundreds of thousands of clones; about 90% occur a single time. 0.0094% of the sample goes to the ten largest clones. These data also featured in a second study, about human thymus T cells. In that second paper, the authors write: Donors were immunologically healthy infants undergoing open corrective cardiac surgery for congenital heart defects in Finland. Thymus tissue was obtained as surgical resects removed during corrective cardiac surgery. Both the thymic and the peripheral blood repertoires appeared to show biased V and J gene segment usage. The related research found that thymic TCR repertoires overlapped highly between unrelated individuals. The study used fewer than ten infant thymus samples plus four related peripheral blood samples to characterize TCR alpha and beta repertoires. Donor ages ranged from about 7 to 244 days, and the cohort comprised more than 5 male and a couple of female infants. Thymocytes were released mechanically from tissue and stored at -70 °C as pellets of 10-30 million cells. A QIAsymphony instrument was used to extract genomic DNA from the frozen cell pellets. TCRB and TCRAD loci were amplified from a standardized quantity of quality-controlled genomic DNA using the immunoSEQ multiplex PCR assay. The V(D)J region was spanned by amplicons of a length sufficient to cover the CDR3 and to identify V and J genes. Amplicon sequencing was performed on an Illumina platform through the commercial immunoSEQ service. Corrections for primer bias and sequencing errors followed previously described methods, while TCRAD and TCRB definitions were based on the IMGT database. immunoSEQ Analyzer 3.0 and VDJTools were used for repertoire analysis, which covered basic statistics, V/J segment usage, diversity estimates, rarefaction and pairwise overlap. To estimate diversity, the Chao1, ChaoE, Efron-Thisted, Shannon and inverse Simpson indices were applied, and diversity was also estimated on datasets down-sampled to the smallest sample. Repertoire overlap used strict matching of CDR3 nucleotide sequence, V gene and J gene, with Jaccard-based multidimensional scaling clustering. On average, approximately 860,000 unique TCRB clonotypes were obtained from thymus samples, compared with roughly 89,000 from blood samples.

Material: thymocytes. The sequence derives from a boy younger than two with a congenital heart defect. Donor details come from another sample of the same person, matched by shared clones. The sequence links TRBV14 to TRBJ1-2; D gene: possibly TRBD1, on 6 matching bases. The CDR3 protein: CASSQVRRTVVEGYTF. The DNA sequence is as follows: TGTGCCAGCAGCCAAGTCCGAAGGACAGTTGTGGAGGGCTACACCTTC.